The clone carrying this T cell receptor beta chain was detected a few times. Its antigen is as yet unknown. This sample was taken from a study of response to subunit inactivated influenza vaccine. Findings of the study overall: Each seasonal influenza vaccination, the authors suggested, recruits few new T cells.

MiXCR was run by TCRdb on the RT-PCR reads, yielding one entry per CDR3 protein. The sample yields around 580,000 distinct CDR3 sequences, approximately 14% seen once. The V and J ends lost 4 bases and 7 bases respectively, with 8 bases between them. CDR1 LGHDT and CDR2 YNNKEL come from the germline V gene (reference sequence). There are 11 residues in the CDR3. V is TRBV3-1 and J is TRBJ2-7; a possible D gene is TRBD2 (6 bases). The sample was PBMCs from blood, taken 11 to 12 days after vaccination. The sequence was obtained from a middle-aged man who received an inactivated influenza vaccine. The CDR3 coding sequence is TGTGCCAGCAGCCGGGCGGGGGAGCAGTACTTC. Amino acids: CASSRAGEQYF.